The 27 T cell receptor beta chains reported below all come from one sample, sequenced in a study of control samples from healthy donors and cancer patients. Data came from immunoSEQ multiplex PCR; TCRdb stores just in-frame clones and leaves some out. The sample includes 400,000 to 500,000 clones, roughly 90% of them seen just once. The sample taken for sequencing was PBMCs. These receptors were collected from a man in his forties with head and neck cancer.

V and J are TRBV24-1 and TRBJ1-5; D call uncertain. Trimming stripped 7 bases from V and 0 bases from J, with 9 bases between. Germline lookup yields CDR1 KGHDR and CDR2 SFDVKD. This CDR3 has 14 residues. The DNA for the CDR3 is TGTGCCACCAGCGAAGACTATAGCAATCAGCCCCAGCATTTT. Translation gives CATSEDYSNQPQHF.

CDR3 sequence: CASSQGLDSNQPQHF. The CDR3 bases are TGTGCCAGCAGCCAAGGTCTCGATAGCAATCAGCCCCAGCATTTT. The chain is built from TRBV3-1 (or the pseudogene TRBV3-2) and TRBJ1-5; D gene ambiguous. Deletions cut 1 base from V and 0 bases from J, with 7 bases between. From germline, CDR1 is LGHDT and CDR2 YNNKEL (reference sequence). This CDR3 is built from 15 residues.

The V and J genes are TRBV30 and TRBJ2-3, with 9 bases lining up with TRBD2. V dropped 0 bases and J dropped 4; count of bases not matched to a gene: 17. CDR3 length: 19 amino acids. Germline values: CDR1 GTSNPN, CDR2 SVGIG (reference sequence). The CDR3 here is CAWSVNFFRLAGYADTQYF. In nucleotides, the CDR3 is TGTGCCTGGAGTGTTAATTTTTTTAGGCTAGCGGGATACGCAGATACGCAGTATTTT.

V and J are TRBV11-2 and TRBJ2-1, with TRBD2 as a possible D gene (6 bases). Germline lookup yields CDR1 SGHAT and CDR2 FQNNGV. V was cut by 4 bases and J by 5 bases, with 12 bases left in between. There are 14 residues in the CDR3. The CDR3 spells CASSSTGLNNEQFF. The DNA of the CDR3 is TGTGCCAGCAGCTCAACGGGACTTAACAATGAGCAGTTCTTC.

This sequence joins TRBV2 and TRBJ1-5; a weak D match, TRBD1 (5 bases). V was shortened by 1 base and J by 4 bases, with 8 bases between the two germline ends. From germline, CDR1 is SNHLY and CDR2 FYNNEI. This CDR3 has 14 residues. This CDR3 is CASSEGTRNQPQHF. As DNA, the CDR3 is TGTGCCAGCAGTGAAGGGACAAGAAATCAGCCCCAGCATTTT.

V and J are TRBV20-1 and TRBJ2-7; D is unclear. This CDR3 comprises 11 residues. The germline V gene encodes CDR1 DFQATT and CDR2 SNEGSKA (reference sequence). V shed 0 bases and J shed 4 bases, with 4 bases lying between them. The CDR3 DNA reads TGCAGTGCTAGAGAGCAGTACGAGCAGTACTTC. This codes for CSAREQYEQYF.

The rearrangement uses TRBV27 and TRBJ1-1; D is undetermined. This CDR3 is 13 amino acids long. Deletions cut 3 bases from V and 1 base from J, with 6 bases between. Germline V gene lookup returns CDR1 MNHEY and CDR2 SMNVEV (reference sequence). DNA of the CDR3: TGTGCCAGCAGTTTTCAACCGAACACTGAAGCTTTCTTT. Its protein product is CASSFQPNTEAFF.

The V call is TRBV19, the J call TRBJ1-1; the D is unclear. Trimming left V 3 bases short and J 1 base short, with 15 bases between. Germline V gene lookup returns CDR1 LNHDA and CDR2 SQIVND (reference sequence). This CDR3 is 16 amino acids long. CDR3 coding DNA: TGTGCCAGTAGTATGGCCACCTCCCGAAGGAACACTGAAGCTTTCTTT. This translates into CASSMATSRRNTEAFF.

The chain has TRBV27 and TRBJ1-2, with 8 bases identical to TRBD1. V shed 6 bases, J shed 8 bases, and the junction held 8 bases outside the gene matches. Germline V gene lookup returns CDR1 MNHEY and CDR2 SMNVEV (reference sequence). The CDR3 is 13 amino acids. The CDR3 loop is CASRRTGIGGYTF. CDR3 DNA sequence: TGTGCCAGCAGGCGGACAGGGATTGGGGGCTACACCTTC.

This chain joins TRBV4-2 and TRBJ2-7; D possibly matches TRBD1 or TRBD2 (6 bases each). The CDR3 runs to 16 residues. V was pared by 3 bases and J by 0 bases, with 15 bases between. CDR1 LGHNA and CDR2 YNFKEQ come from the germline V gene. The CDR3 here is CASSHGGTSFSYEQYF. The CDR3 bases are TGTGCCAGCAGCCACGGAGGGACATCCTTCTCCTACGAGCAGTACTTC.

The gene calls are TRBV30 and TRBJ1-5; tentative D call: TRBD1 (5 bases). From germline, CDR1 is GTSNPN and CDR2 SVGIG (reference sequence). This CDR3 region has 13 residues. Trimming removed 4 bases at V and 3 bases at J, with 10 bases between. This CDR3 reads CAWTTGFNQPQHF. CDR3 coding DNA: TGTGCCTGGACTACAGGTTTCAATCAGCCCCAGCATTTT. Combining the CDR3 with reference TRBV30 and TRBJ1-5 gives the whole variable domain SQTIHQWPATLVQPVGSPLSLECTVEGTSNPNLYWYRQAAGRGLQLLFYSVGIGQISSEVPQNLSASRPQDRQFILSSKKLLLSDSGFYLCAWTTGFNQPQHFGDGTRLSIL.

Here the CDR3 reads CAWISLAGGKYNEQFF. The DNA of the CDR3 is TGTGCCTGGATAAGTCTAGCGGGGGGGAAATACAATGAGCAGTTCTTC. This chain links TRBV30 with TRBJ2-1; TRBD2 matches at 12 bases. V shed 4 bases and J 4 bases; nucleotides not matched to a gene: 8. Germline loops: CDR1 GTSNPN, CDR2 SVGIG (reference sequence). This CDR3 spans 16 amino acids.

The chain couples TRBV30 to TRBJ1-1; D perhaps matches TRBD1 (6 bases). There are 14 residues in the CDR3. Between the trimmed V and J ends, which lost 1 base and 6 bases, there was a span of 15 bases. CDR1 GTSNPN and CDR2 SVGIG come from the germline V gene (reference sequence). CDR3 region: CAWSGQGMVAEAFF. The CDR3 DNA is TGTGCCTGGAGTGGGCAGGGGATGGTCGCTGAAGCTTTCTTT.

This clone was counted once. This chain links TRBV7-3 with TRBJ2-2, with 10 bases that match TRBD2. The CDR3 contains 17 residues. Unmatched junction bases numbered 11, after V lost 5 bases and J lost 5 bases. Per germline, CDR1 SGHTA and CDR2 FQGTGA. The CDR3 region has the DNA TGTGCCAGCAGCGTGCAGCGGGGGGGCCGGTTGACCGGGGAGCTGTTTTTT. As protein: CASSVQRGGRLTGELFF. Looking up the rest from reference TRBV7-3 and TRBJ2-2 gives the full variable domain: GAGVSQTPSNKVTEKGKYVELRCDPISGHTALYWYRQSLGQGPEFLIYFQGTGAADDSGLPNDRFFAVRPEGSVSTLKIQRTERGDSAVYLCASSVQRGGRLTGELFFGEGSRLTVL.

The chain has TRBV30 and TRBJ2-7; no definite D call. Between the trimmed V and J ends, which lost 2 bases and 2 bases, there was a span of 7 bases. The CDR3 has 12 amino acids. The germline V gene encodes CDR1 GTSNPN and CDR2 SVGIG (reference sequence). Here the CDR3 DNA reads TGTGCCTGGAGTACATATACCTACGAGCAGTACTTC. Its protein is CAWSTYTYEQYF.

The V and J genes are TRBV4-1 and TRBJ1-5, with a tentative D call TRBD1 (5 bases). Germline V gene data show CDR1 as MGHRA and CDR2 as YSYEKL. The CDR3 is 16 amino acids. Trimming pared 2 bases from V and 11 bases from J, leaving 22 bases between. In DNA form, the CDR3 reads TGCGCCAGCAGCCAAACCCCAGCAGGGCGGGAATTCTCCCAGCATTTT. Translation: CASSQTPAGREFSQHF.

The V and J genes are TRBV11-2 and TRBJ2-7, with D unclear. V shed 5 bases and J shed 1 base, with 9 bases lying between them. Germline CDR1 SGHAT, CDR2 FQNNGV. This CDR3 comprises 13 residues. CDR3 loop: CASSHTESYEQYF. The CDR3 nucleotides read TGTGCCAGCAGCCACACGGAATCCTACGAGCAGTACTTC.

The V gene is TRBV3-1 (or the pseudogene TRBV3-2), the J gene TRBJ1-6; D uncertain. The germline V gene encodes CDR1 LGHDT and CDR2 YNNKEL (reference sequence). Trimming pared 0 bases from V and 8 bases from J, leaving 5 bases between. This CDR3 spans 13 amino acids. The CDR3 nucleotides read TGTGCCAGCAGCCAAGACGGGTATTCACCCCTCCACTTT. Translation gives CASSQDGYSPLHF.

This chain joins TRBV5-1 and TRBJ2-1, with TRBD2 matching over 12 bases. V lost 4 bases to trimming and J lost 9 bases; unmatched junction nucleotides: 17. Germline V gives CDR1 SGHRS, CDR2 YFSETQ. The CDR3 spans 18 residues. The CDR3 coding sequence is TGCGCCAGCAGCCCCGAAACCGGACTAGCGGGATTATGGGGTGAGCAGTTCTTC. It encodes CASSPETGLAGLWGEQFF.

This chain joins TRBV7-8 and TRBJ2-2; no clear D gene. The CDR3 consists of 15 residues. Germline assignment: CDR1 SGHVS and CDR2 FQNEAQ. V was shortened by 3 bases and J by 4 bases, with 12 bases between the two germline ends. CDR3 DNA: TGTGCCAGCAGCTTCAACCAGATTGGCACCGGGGAGCTGTTTTTT. Amino acid sequence: CASSFNQIGTGELFF.

The chain carries TRBV15 and TRBJ2-3; D is perhaps TRBD2 (6 bases). Germline CDR1 reads LNHNV; CDR2 reads YYDKDF (reference sequence). V was cut by 6 bases and J by 6 bases, with 22 bases left in between. The CDR3 has 16 amino acids. CDR3 protein: CATSTGLSSRGDTQYF. The CDR3 coding sequence is TGTGCCACCAGTACGGGACTCTCCTCCCGCGGGGATACGCAGTATTTT.

V and J are TRBV3-1 (or the pseudogene TRBV3-2) and TRBJ1-1; D gene uncertain. Germline V CDR1 and CDR2: LGHDT, YNNKEL (reference sequence). Trimming took 3 bases from V and 1 from J, leaving 9 bases between them. This CDR3 spans 14 amino acids. CDR3 DNA sequence: TGTGCCAGCAGCCACGGAGGTGGGAACACTGAAGCTTTCTTT. It yields the protein CASSHGGGNTEAFF.

This clone has just one count. The chain joins TRBV28 to TRBJ1-2, with no clear D. V lost 8 bases, J lost 2 bases, and 12 bases lay in between. CDR1 MDHEN and CDR2 SYDVKM come from the germline V gene. The length of the CDR3 is 13 residues. The CDR3 loop reads CASESTPNYGYTF. DNA of the CDR3: TGTGCCAGCGAATCAACACCGAACTATGGCTACACCTTC.

This rearrangement joins TRBV7-8 to TRBJ2-2; D gene uncertain. V lost 1 base and J 4 bases, leaving 10 bases between the germline ends. CDR1 and CDR2 (germline): SGHVS, FQNEAQ. This CDR3 region has 15 residues. The CDR3 loop reads CASSLVPGFTGELFF. Written as DNA, the CDR3 is TGTGCCAGCAGCTTAGTCCCAGGTTTCACCGGGGAGCTGTTTTTT.

This clone was seen a few times. The rearrangement links TRBV6-1 to TRBJ2-2, with D hard to call. CDR1 is MNHNS and CDR2 is SASEGT in the germline V gene. The CDR3 has 17 amino acids. Trimming took off 1 base at V and 0 bases at J, with 12 bases between the two ends. The CDR3 sequence is CASSEGAGLANTGELFF. CDR3 sequence (DNA): TGTGCCAGCAGTGAAGGGGCTGGCCTAGCGAACACCGGGGAGCTGTTTTTT.

V and J are TRBV9 and TRBJ1-1; D unresolved. The V and J ends lost 2 bases and 4 bases respectively, with 9 bases between them. This CDR3 is 13 amino acids long. Per germline, CDR1 SGDLS and CDR2 YYNGEE. The CDR3 region has the DNA TGTGCCAGCAGCGTGACGGGAAGCACTGAAGCTTTCTTT. Translated, it gives CASSVTGSTEAFF.

The V gene is TRBV7-2, the J gene TRBJ2-6; no reliable D call. The germline CDR1 and CDR2 sequences are SGHTA and FQGNSA. Trimming left V 2 bases short and J 0 bases short, with 11 bases between. The CDR3 sequence is 17 residues long. CDR3 sequence: CASSLRSRRSGANVLTF. CDR3 DNA sequence: TGTGCCAGCAGCTTACGTAGCAGACGCTCTGGGGCCAACGTCCTGACTTTC. Full variable domain (outside the CDR3, taken from reference TRBV7-2 and TRBJ2-6): GAGVSQSPSNKVTEKGKDVELRCDPISGHTALYWYRQSLGQGLEFLIYFQGNSAPDKSGLPSDRFSAERTGGSVSTLTIQRTQQEDSAVYLCASSLRSRRSGANVLTFGAGSRLTVL.